The clone carrying this TCR beta chain was seen only once. What it recognizes is unknown. V was trimmed by 2 bases and J by 8 bases, leaving 7 bases between them. CDR3 length: 12 residues. Germline CDR1 reads MNHEY; CDR2 reads SMNVEV (reference sequence). It was with 60 Vbeta and 13 Jbeta primers that the PCR ran. Assay used: immunoSEQ multiplex PCR; TCRdb lists only in-frame clones, some missing. The sample gives about 120,000 clones, about 80% of which show up once; just over 1% is in the top ten. The data were taken from a study of cytomegalovirus exposure and HLA in healthy donors. Study outcomes and limitations: Later on, an analysis tied approximately 17,000 TCR beta sequences to HLA alleles at 0.05 false discovery rate. Most of the TCR beta V segments (in an earlier analysis) were productive either about 90% or about 30% of the time. The classifier was said to identify cytomegalovirus status with high specificity and sensitivity. Researchers reportedly found TCR beta sequences accurately predicted most subjects' HLA-A and HLA-B alleles.

The sample comprised PBMCs. The rearrangement links TRBV27 to TRBJ2-1; D remains ambiguous. This TCR came from a human donor in good health. CDR3 DNA sequence: TGTGCCAGCAGTTTAGGTCGGGATGAGCAGTTCTTC. Its translation is CASSLGRDEQFF.